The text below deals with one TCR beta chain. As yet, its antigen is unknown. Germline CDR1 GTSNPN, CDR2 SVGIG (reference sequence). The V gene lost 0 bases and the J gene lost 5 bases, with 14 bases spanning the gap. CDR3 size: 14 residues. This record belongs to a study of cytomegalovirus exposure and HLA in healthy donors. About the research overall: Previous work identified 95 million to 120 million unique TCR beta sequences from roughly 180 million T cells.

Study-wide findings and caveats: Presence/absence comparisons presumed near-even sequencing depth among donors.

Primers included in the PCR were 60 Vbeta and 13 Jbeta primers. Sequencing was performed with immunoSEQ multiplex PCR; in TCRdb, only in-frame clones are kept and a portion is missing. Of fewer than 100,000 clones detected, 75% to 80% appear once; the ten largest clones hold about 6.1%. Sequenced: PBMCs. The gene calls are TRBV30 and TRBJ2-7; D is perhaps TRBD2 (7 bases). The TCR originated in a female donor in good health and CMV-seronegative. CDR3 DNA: TGTGCCTGGAGTGTGGGAGGGGGTTTCCACGAGCAGTACTTC. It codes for CAWSVGGGFHEQYF.